This TCR beta chain comes out of a study of blood T cell repertoires in COVID-19. The V gene lost 0 bases and the J gene lost 4 bases, with 9 bases spanning the gap. The CDR3 is 14 amino acids. Germline lookup yields CDR1 LGHDT and CDR2 YNNKEL (reference sequence). Assay used: immunoSEQ multiplex PCR; TCRdb lists only in-frame clones, some missing. Of about 140,000 clones in the sample, approximately 90% were seen once. The chain combines TRBV3-1 (or the pseudogene TRBV3-2) with TRBJ1-1; the D gene is possibly TRBD1 (6 bases). The source is a woman between 50 and 59 years old with acute or convalescent COVID-19. The sample was peripheral blood. The CDR3 region has the DNA TGTGCCAGCAGCCAAGAGGGCAGGGGCACTGAAGCTTTCTTT. Its translation is CASSQEGRGTEAFF.